The 29 T cell receptor beta chains below all came from one sample that was sequenced in a study of blood T cells in healthy people across ages. Then a second PCR, running roughly 6 to 12 cycles, was carried out with a sample-barcoded 5' primer and a J-beta primer mix. TCRdb passed the 5' RACE reads through MiXCR, listing each CDR3 protein once. The sample lists approximately 1.5 million distinct CDR3 sequences, 30% to 40% occurring once. The sequenced sample consisted of blood. The receptors were gathered from a woman aged 30 to 39 in good health.

J is TRBJ1-4 and V is TRBV4-1; the match to TRBD1 covers 7 bases. The CDR3 consists of 16 residues. The junction had 11 bases not matched to a gene; V was cut back by 4 bases and J by 6 bases. Germline CDR1 reads MGHRA; CDR2 reads YSYEKL. CDR3 DNA: TGCGCCAGCAGCCGCAGGCTAGGGACAGCCTATGAAAAACTGTTTTTT. Amino acid sequence: CASSRRLGTAYEKLFF.

CDR3 DNA sequence: TGCGCCAGCCGCTGGGGATCGAACACCGGGGAGCTGTTTTTT. Translated: CASRWGSNTGELFF. The chain carries TRBV4-1 and TRBJ2-2; unclear D gene. This CDR3 contains 14 residues. V lost 8 bases, J lost 0 bases, and 10 bases lay in between. CDR1 is MGHRA, CDR2 YSYEKL, per germline.

The chain uses TRBV4-1 and TRBJ2-7, with unresolved D. V lost 3 bases and J lost 3, with 12 bases in between. The CDR3 contains 14 residues. Germline assignment: CDR1 MGHRA and CDR2 YSYEKL. Here the CDR3 reads CASSQIWADYEQYF. The CDR3 nucleotides are TGCGCCAGCAGCCAGATTTGGGCAGACTACGAGCAGTACTTC.

The V and J genes are TRBV6-1 and TRBJ1-5; D perhaps matches TRBD1 (5 bases). CDR3 length: 13 residues. CDR1 is MNHNS and CDR2 is SASEGT in the germline V gene. The V end was cut by 0 bases, the J end by 5 bases, with 5 bases between. The CDR3 DNA reads TGTGCCAGCAGTGAAGCGGGGGATCAGCCCCAGCATTTT. Translated, it gives CASSEAGDQPQHF.

This rearrangement joins TRBV9 to TRBJ2-1; D gene unclear. The CDR3 covers 16 residues. The germline CDR1 and CDR2 sequences are SGDLS and YYNGEE. Trimming shortened V by 7 bases and J by 0 bases, and 17 bases separated the two germline ends. The chain's CDR3 is CASGPRMESSYNEQFF. The CDR3 nucleotides read TGTGCCAGCGGCCCTCGCATGGAGAGCTCCTACAATGAGCAGTTCTTC.

This sequence joins TRBV29-1 and TRBJ2-5; TRBD1 or TRBD2 may be the D gene (6 bases each). Germline assignment: CDR1 SQVTM and CDR2 ANQGSEA. The CDR3 has 15 residues. V was shortened by 7 bases and J by 5 bases, with 23 bases between the two germline ends. The CDR3 here is CSGGAYGGVGETQYF. In DNA form, the CDR3 reads TGCAGCGGGGGGGCTTACGGAGGGGTTGGGGAGACCCAGTACTTC.

The rearrangement links TRBV12-3 or TRBV12-4 to TRBJ2-7; 9 bases are shared with TRBD1. J gave up 7 bases and V 6 bases, and 10 bases lay outside the gene matches. The CDR3 extends over 14 amino acids. DNA for the CDR3: TGTGCCAGCAGCCCCGGGACAGGGCTCTGGGAGCAGTACTTC. Residues: CASSPGTGLWEQYF.

This clonotype showed up just a few times. The chain carries TRBV20-1 and TRBJ2-7, with D possibly TRBD1 on 6 matching bases. V lost 5 bases, J lost 4 bases, and 12 bases lay in between. The CDR3 is made up of 12 amino acids. CDR1 is DFQATT and CDR2 is SNEGSKA in the germline V gene (reference sequence). The CDR3 loop is CSAPRTAYEQYF. CDR3 DNA: TGCAGTGCTCCACGGACAGCGTACGAGCAGTACTTC.

This clonotype was seen a handful of times. The gene calls are TRBV25-1 and TRBJ1-2; D remains ambiguous. The V gene's germline CDR1 is MGHDK and CDR2 SYGVNS. The CDR3 length is 13 residues. The V end lost 1 base, the J end lost 2 bases, and 5 bases lay between the germline ends. In DNA, the CDR3 is TGTGCCAGCAGTGAATTGGACAACTATGGCTACACCTTC. Translation gives CASSELDNYGYTF.

This clonotype was detected only a few times. V usage is TRBV5-1 and J usage is TRBJ2-1, with a possible D match to TRBD1 (6 bases). V lost 0 bases, J lost 7 bases, and 23 bases lay in between. CDR3 length: 18 amino acids. Germline CDR1 and CDR2: SGHRS and YFSETQ. This CDR3 reads CASSLATPTGSRENEQFF. In DNA form, the CDR3 reads TGCGCCAGCAGCTTGGCTACACCGACAGGTAGTAGGGAGAATGAGCAGTTCTTC.

This chain uses TRBV12-3 or TRBV12-4 with TRBJ1-2; no clear D gene. The CDR3 length is 16 residues. Trimming removed 4 bases from V and 0 bases from J, with 15 bases in between. For the CDR3, the DNA is TGTGCCAGCAGTTCTCTGGCTGGTTGGTCTAACTATGGCTACACCTTC. Translating it yields CASSSLAGWSNYGYTF.

This chain joins TRBV14 and TRBJ2-1; D gene uncertain. V was pared by 7 bases and J by 1 base, with 8 bases between. CDR1 is SGHDN and CDR2 is FVKESK in the germline V gene. The length of the CDR3 is 13 residues. DNA of the CDR3: TGTGCCAGCACCTTCCTATCCTACAATGAGCAGTTCTTC. Amino acid sequence: CASTFLSYNEQFF.

The chain employs TRBV7-9 and TRBJ2-1, with 8 bases fitting TRBD2. Germline V gene lookup returns CDR1 SEHNR and CDR2 FQNEAQ (reference sequence). The CDR3 totals 17 residues. V lost 4 bases, J lost 8 bases, and 16 bases stayed unmatched. Written as DNA, the CDR3 is TGTGCCAGCAGCTCCCACCGGAGCGGGAGTGAGAGCGATGAGCAGTTCTTC. This gives the protein CASSSHRSGSESDEQFF.

The DNA of the CDR3 is TGTGCCAGCAGCTTAAAGGCTTTCTGGACTAGCGGGATGTCCTACAATGAGCAGTTCTTC. This encodes CASSLKAFWTSGMSYNEQFF. The genes are TRBV7-2 and TRBJ2-1; 12 bases agree with TRBD2. CDR1 is SGHTA, CDR2 FQGNSA, per germline. After removal of 2 bases from V and 1 base from J, the junction contained 12 bases not matched to a gene. The CDR3 length is 20 residues.

This clonotype was counted only a few times. The chain employs TRBV29-1 and TRBJ2-2; no firm D call. V lost 1 base to trimming and J lost 5 bases, with 5 bases between them. Germline assignment: CDR1 SQVTM and CDR2 ANQGSEA. The CDR3 contains 12 residues. CDR3 sequence: CSVEGGTGELFF. The CDR3 bases are TGCAGCGTTGAAGGAGGTACCGGGGAGCTGTTTTTT.

The rearrangement links TRBV30 to TRBJ2-7; 9 nucleotides line up with TRBD1. The junction had 5 bases not matched to a gene; V was cut back by 2 bases and J by 3 bases. The length of the CDR3 is 14 residues. Germline V CDR1 and CDR2: GTSNPN, SVGIG (reference sequence). DNA of the CDR3: TGTGCCTGGAGTTCCCTGGGACAGGGCTACGAGCAGTACTTC. Translated, it gives CAWSSLGQGYEQYF.

In its sample, this clonotype was seen many times. The chain joins TRBV4-1 to TRBJ2-5; 9 nucleotides align to TRBD1. From germline, CDR1 is MGHRA and CDR2 YSYEKL. Unmatched junction bases numbered 11, after V lost 3 bases and J lost 6 bases. The CDR3 loop spans 16 amino acids. The CDR3 region has the DNA TGCGCCAGCAGCCAGGGGACAGGGTCTTCATGGAAGACCCAGTACTTC. Translating it yields CASSQGTGSSWKTQYF.

V and J are TRBV18 and TRBJ1-1, with unresolved D. The CDR3 runs to 13 residues. The V end lost 2 bases, the J end lost 6 bases, and 10 bases lay between the germline ends. CDR1 is KGHSH, CDR2 LQKENI, per germline. The CDR3: CASSPEVTAEAFF. CDR3 bases: TGTGCCAGCTCACCAGAAGTGACTGCTGAAGCTTTCTTT.

Only a few counts were recorded for this clonotype. The chain carries TRBV5-1 and TRBJ2-6; D call uncertain. CDR1 is SGHRS and CDR2 is YFSETQ in the germline V gene. There are 15 residues in the CDR3. V lost 4 bases and J 2 bases, leaving 10 bases between the germline ends. CDR3 region: CASSLQVPGANVLTF. The DNA of the CDR3 is TGCGCCAGCAGCCTGCAGGTCCCTGGGGCCAACGTCCTGACTTTC.

The CDR3 region is CSARGADEKLFF. Here the CDR3 DNA reads TGCAGTGCTAGGGGGGCGGATGAAAAACTGTTTTTT. The chain has TRBV20-1 and TRBJ1-4; TRBD1 is a possible D gene (6 bases). The length of the CDR3 is 12 residues. From germline, CDR1 is DFQATT and CDR2 SNEGSKA (reference sequence). Trimming took off 3 bases at V and 6 bases at J, with 8 bases between the two ends.

V is TRBV30 and J is TRBJ2-6; unclear D gene. CDR3 length equals 17 residues. Deletions cut 0 bases from V and 0 bases from J, with 12 bases between. From germline, CDR1 is GTSNPN and CDR2 SVGIG (reference sequence). The DNA of the CDR3 is TGTGCCTGGAGTGTGACCCGCAGGCCCTCTGGGGCCAACGTCCTGACTTTC. Its translation: CAWSVTRRPSGANVLTF.

V gene TRBV7-8 combines with J gene TRBJ2-1; 12 nucleotides match TRBD2. Germline V lookup: CDR1 SGHVS, CDR2 FQNEAQ. The CDR3 spans 20 residues. Losses at the gene ends were 1 base for V and 3 bases for J; bases not matched to a gene: 13. The CDR3 DNA reads TGTGCCAGCAGCTTAGGGAGACTAGCGGGAGCCACTGGACACTACAATGAGCAGTTCTTC. It is translated as CASSLGRLAGATGHYNEQFF. Full variable domain (rest looked up from reference TRBV7-8 and TRBJ2-1): GAGVSQSPRYKVAKRGQDVALRCDPISGHVSLFWYQQALGQGPEFLTYFQNEAQLDKSGLPSDRFFAERPEGSVSTLKIQRTQQEDSAVYLCASSLGRLAGATGHYNEQFFGPGTRLTVL.

Ten or more counts support this clonotype. The chain combines TRBV20-1 with TRBJ2-5, with 7 bases lining up with TRBD1. The CDR3 runs 13 residues. CDR1 is DFQATT, CDR2 SNEGSKA, per germline (reference sequence). The V and J ends lost 3 bases and 3 bases, in that order; junction bases with no gene match: 4. The CDR3 sequence: CSARVQGEETQYF. The CDR3 nucleotides read TGCAGTGCTAGGGTGCAGGGGGAAGAGACCCAGTACTTC.

A few counts support this clonotype. The chain recombines TRBV20-1 with TRBJ2-5; the match to TRBD2 covers 9 bases. With the DNA end fitting TRBJ2-7 better, the J assignment may be wrong. Germline-derived CDR1 and CDR2 are DFQATT and SNEGSKA (reference sequence). The CDR3 extends over 14 amino acids. CDR3 DNA sequence: TGCAGTACGTACGGGGGACTAGCTCTTTACGAGCAGTACTTC. Translated: CSTYGGLALYEQYF.

This clonotype was found a few times. V and J are TRBV20-1 and TRBJ2-5; 8 positions agree with TRBD1. This CDR3 has 15 residues. Germline trimming cut 3 bases from V and 5 bases from J; bases unmatched to any gene: 11. CDR1 is DFQATT and CDR2 is SNEGSKA in the germline V gene (reference sequence). The CDR3 is CSARAARGRGETQYF. The CDR3 nucleotides read TGCAGTGCTAGGGCTGCCAGGGGGCGCGGGGAGACCCAGTACTTC.

About this clonotype itself: One end of the junction varies from germline; a read error may be responsible. The chain carries TRBV7-6 and TRBJ2-7, with 9 bases lining up with TRBD2. Germline CDR1 and CDR2: SGHVS and FNYEAQ. This CDR3 spans 18 amino acids. CDR3 amino acids: CASSLAVGLAGVSYEQYF. Here the CDR3 DNA reads TGTGCCAGTAGCTTAGCGGTGGGTTTAGCGGGGGTATCCTACGAGCAGTACTTC. Full variable domain (outside the CDR3, taken from reference TRBV7-6 and TRBJ2-7): GAGVSQSPRYKVTKRGQDVALRCDPISGHVSLYWYRQALGQGPEFLTYFNYEAQQDKSGLPNDRFSAERPEGSISTLTIQRTEQRDSAMYRCASSLAVGLAGVSYEQYFGPGTRLTVT.

In this sample, this clonotype turned up many times. The genes are TRBV6-2 or TRBV6-3 and TRBJ2-7; possible D gene TRBD1, 6 bases. The CDR3 length is 14 residues. Per the germline V gene, CDR1 is MNHEY and CDR2 is SVGEGT. V was trimmed by 4 bases and J by 3 bases, leaving 13 bases between them. CDR3 DNA sequence: TGTGCCAGCAGTTTAGCCAGGGGCCTCTACGAGCAGTACTTC. Its translation: CASSLARGLYEQYF.

This clonotype has a handful of counts. CDR3 sequence reads: CASSRETGPYEQYF. CDR3 nucleotides: TGCGCCAGCAGCCGAGAGACAGGGCCCTACGAGCAGTACTTC. This chain links TRBV5-1 with TRBJ2-7; TRBD1 agrees at 7 bases. Germline trimming cut 4 bases from V and 2 bases from J; bases unmatched to any gene: 6. Germline V CDR1 and CDR2: SGHRS, YFSETQ. The CDR3 has 14 amino acids.

There are a few counts of this clonotype. The chain links TRBV28 to TRBJ1-1, with D perhaps TRBD1 (6 bases). V shed 5 bases and J shed 9 bases, with 10 bases lying between them. The CDR3 has 11 amino acids. In germline, CDR1 is MDHEN, CDR2 SYDVKM. The CDR3 nucleotides are TGTGCCAGCAGTCAACAGGGACAAGCTTTCTTT. This codes for CASSQQGQAFF. The entire variable domain, with the rest obtained from reference TRBV28 and TRBJ1-1, is as follows: DVKVTQSSRYLVKRTGEKVFLECVQDMDHENMFWYRQDPGLGLRLIYFSYDVKMKEKGDIPEGYSVSREKKERFSLILESASTNQTSMYLCASSQQGQAFFGQGTRLTVV.